This T cell receptor (beta chain) originates from a study of CD4 and CD8 cells across lung adenocarcinoma regions. Germline V gene data show CDR1 as MGHRA and CDR2 as YSYEKL. CDR3 length: 17 amino acids. V lost 0 bases and J lost 0, with 14 bases in between. One entry per CDR3 protein, called by TCRdb with MiXCR from the PCR reads. The data show several thousand distinct CDR3 sequences, 50% seen once. V gene TRBV4-1 combines with J gene TRBJ1-2; D remains unclear. This TCR was recovered from a female donor with lung adenocarcinoma. The CD4 and CD8 labels of this study may be unreliable. Specimen: CD8+ T cells from the margin of a lung tumor. The CDR3 nucleotides are TGCGCCAGCAGCCAAGACGTCCAGAGAGGAACTAACTATGGCTACACCTTC. As protein: CASSQDVQRGTNYGYTF.